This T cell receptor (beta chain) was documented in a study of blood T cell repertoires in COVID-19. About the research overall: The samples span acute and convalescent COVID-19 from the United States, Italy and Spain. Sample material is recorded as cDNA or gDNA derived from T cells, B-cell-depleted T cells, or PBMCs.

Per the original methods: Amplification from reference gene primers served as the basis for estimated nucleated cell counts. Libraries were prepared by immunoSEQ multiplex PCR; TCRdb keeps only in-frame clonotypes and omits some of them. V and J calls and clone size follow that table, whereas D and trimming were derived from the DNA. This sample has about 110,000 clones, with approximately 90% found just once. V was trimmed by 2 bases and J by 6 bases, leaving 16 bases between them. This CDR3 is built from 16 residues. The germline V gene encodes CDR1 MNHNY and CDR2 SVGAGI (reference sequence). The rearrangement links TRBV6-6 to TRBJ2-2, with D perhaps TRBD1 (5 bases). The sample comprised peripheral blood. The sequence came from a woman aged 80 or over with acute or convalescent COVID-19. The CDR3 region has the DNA TGTGCCAGCAGTTACCCGCCGCAAACAGGTTCCGGGGAGCTGTTTTTT. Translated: CASSYPPQTGSGELFF.